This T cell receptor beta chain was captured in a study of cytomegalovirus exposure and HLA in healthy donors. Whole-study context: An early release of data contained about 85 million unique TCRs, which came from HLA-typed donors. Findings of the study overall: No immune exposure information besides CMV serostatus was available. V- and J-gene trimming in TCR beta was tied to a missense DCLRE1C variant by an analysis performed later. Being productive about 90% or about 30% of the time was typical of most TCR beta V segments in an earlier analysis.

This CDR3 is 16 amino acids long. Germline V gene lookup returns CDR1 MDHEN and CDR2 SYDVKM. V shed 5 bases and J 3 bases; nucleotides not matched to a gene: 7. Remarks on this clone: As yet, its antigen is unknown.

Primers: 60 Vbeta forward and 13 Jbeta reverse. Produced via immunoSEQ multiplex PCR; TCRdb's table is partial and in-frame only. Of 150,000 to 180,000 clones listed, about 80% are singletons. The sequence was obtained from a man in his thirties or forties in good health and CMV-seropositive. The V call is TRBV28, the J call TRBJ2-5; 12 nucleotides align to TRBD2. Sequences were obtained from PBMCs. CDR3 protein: CASSLRLAGVKETQYF. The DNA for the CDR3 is TGTGCCAGCAGTCTCCGACTAGCGGGAGTAAAAGAGACCCAGTACTTC.